This T cell receptor beta chain was observed in a study of blood T cell repertoires in COVID-19. Study at large: The analysed material was cDNA or gDNA that came from T cells, B-cell-depleted T cells, or PBMCs.

The CDR3 spans 16 residues. V lost 6 bases and J lost 5; bases outside the gene matches: 7. The germline V gene encodes CDR1 SNHLY and CDR2 FYNNEI. Original methodology: By means of reference gene primer amplification, nucleated cell counts were estimated. Measured with immunoSEQ multiplex PCR; TCRdb has only the in-frame clones, and not every one. V, J and clone size reflect that table, while D and trimming were determined from the DNA. This sample carries roughly 200,000 clones, about 85% of them seen once, and the ten largest clones take under 2%. V usage is TRBV2 and J usage is TRBJ2-4, with 13 bases that match TRBD2. Material for sequencing was peripheral blood. The source is a man in his sixties or seventies with acute or convalescent COVID-19. In nucleotides, the CDR3 is TGTGCCAGCAGGGGAGGACTAGCGGGGGAACAAAACATTCAGTACTTC. Amino acids: CASRGGLAGEQNIQYF. Variable domain in full (rest from reference TRBV2 and TRBJ2-4): EPEVTQTPSHQVTQMGQEVILRCVPISNHLYFYWYRQILGQKVEFLVSFYNNEISEKSEIFDDQFSVERPDGSNFTLKIRSTKLEDSAMYFCASRGGLAGEQNIQYFGAGTRLSVL.